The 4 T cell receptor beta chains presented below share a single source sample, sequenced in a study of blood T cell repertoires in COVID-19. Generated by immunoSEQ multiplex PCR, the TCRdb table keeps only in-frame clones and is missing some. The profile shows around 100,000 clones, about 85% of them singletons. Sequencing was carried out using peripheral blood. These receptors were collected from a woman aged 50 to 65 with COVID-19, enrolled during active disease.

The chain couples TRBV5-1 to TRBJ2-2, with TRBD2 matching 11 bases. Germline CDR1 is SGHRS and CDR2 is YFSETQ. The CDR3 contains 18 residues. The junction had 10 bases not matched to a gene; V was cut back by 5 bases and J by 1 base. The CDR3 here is CASRSGEGLAGNTGELFF. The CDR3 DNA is TGCGCCAGCAGGTCAGGAGAAGGACTAGCGGGGAACACCGGGGAGCTGTTTTTT.

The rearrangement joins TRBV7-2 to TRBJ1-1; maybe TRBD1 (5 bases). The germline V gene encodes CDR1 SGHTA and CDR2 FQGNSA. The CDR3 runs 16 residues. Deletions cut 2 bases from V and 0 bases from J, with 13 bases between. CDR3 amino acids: CASSLTSGLLNTEAFF. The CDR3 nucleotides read TGTGCCAGCAGCTTAACCTCGGGACTGTTGAACACTGAAGCTTTCTTT.

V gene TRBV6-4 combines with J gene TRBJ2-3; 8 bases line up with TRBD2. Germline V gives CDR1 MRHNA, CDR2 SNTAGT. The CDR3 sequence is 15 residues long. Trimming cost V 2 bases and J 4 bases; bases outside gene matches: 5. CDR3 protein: CASSDGVGGADTQYF. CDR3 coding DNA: TGTGCCAGCAGTGACGGCGTCGGGGGGGCAGATACGCAGTATTTT.

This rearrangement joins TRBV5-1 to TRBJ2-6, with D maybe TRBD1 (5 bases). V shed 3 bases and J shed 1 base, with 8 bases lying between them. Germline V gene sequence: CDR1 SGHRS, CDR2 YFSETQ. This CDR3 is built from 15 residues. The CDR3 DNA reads TGCGCCAGCAGCTCGACAGTTTCTGGGGCCAACGTCCTGACTTTC. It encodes CASSSTVSGANVLTF.